Listed below are T cell receptor beta chains from one sample, sequenced in a study of blood T cell repertoires in COVID-19. Using immunoSEQ multiplex PCR, the repertoire was profiled, and TCRdb retains in-frame clones only, with some absent. The sample has 200,000 to 250,000 clones, nearly 90% seen once; the top ten hold over 12%. Sample: PBMCs or T cells enriched from blood (not recorded which). The receptors stem from a man between 25 and 39 years old who had been exposed to COVID-19. CDR3s include the opening cysteine and the closing phenylalanine or tryptophan. Fields, in order: CDR3 protein, CDR3 DNA, D gene, J gene, clone size, CDR3 length, V gene. D genes are given only for firm matches. Expanded clones get a size class; other rows say once, few or many, or leave the size out.

CDR3 protein: CAWSVGAYEQYF
CDR3 DNA: TGTGCCTGGAGTGTCGGGGCCTACGAGCAGTACTTC
D gene: NA
J gene: TRBJ2-7
clone size: NA
CDR3 length: 12
V gene: TRBV30

CDR3 protein: CASFRPGQVNTEAFF
CDR3 DNA: TGTGCCAGTTTTCGCCCGGGACAGGTGAACACTGAAGCTTTCTTT
D gene: TRBD1
J gene: TRBJ1-1
clone size: NA
CDR3 length: 15
V gene: TRBV6-5

CDR3 protein: CASSLRSNAETQYF
CDR3 DNA: TGTGCCAGCAGCTTAAGGAGCAACGCGGAGACCCAGTACTTC
D gene: NA
J gene: TRBJ2-5
clone size: NA
CDR3 length: 14
V gene: TRBV7-9

CDR3 protein: CASSRWGTPVATNEKLFF
CDR3 DNA: TGTGCCAGCAGCCGGTGGGGGACACCAGTTGCAACTAATGAAAAACTGTTTTTT
D gene: NA
J gene: TRBJ1-4
clone size: NA
CDR3 length: 18
V gene: TRBV5-4

CDR3 protein: CASSFGTRTSGYEQYF
CDR3 DNA: TGTGCCAGCAGCTTCGGTACACGGACTAGCGGCTACGAGCAGTACTTC
D gene: TRBD2
J gene: TRBJ2-7
clone size: NA
CDR3 length: 16
V gene: TRBV5-4

CDR3 protein: CASSVGGSTDTQYF
CDR3 DNA: TGTGCCAGCAGCGTTGGGGGGAGCACAGATACGCAGTATTTT
D gene: NA
J gene: TRBJ2-3
clone size: NA
CDR3 length: 14
V gene: TRBV9

CDR3 protein: CASSLTGWANGSPLHF
CDR3 DNA: TGTGCCAGCAGCCTAACGGGATGGGCGAATGGGTCACCCCTCCACTTT
D gene: NA
J gene: TRBJ1-6
clone size: few
CDR3 length: 16
V gene: TRBV7-2

CDR3 protein: CASSPRTTSTDTQYF
CDR3 DNA: TGTGCCAGCAGTCCTAGGACTACTAGCACAGATACGCAGTATTTT
D gene: NA
J gene: TRBJ2-3
clone size: NA
CDR3 length: 15
V gene: TRBV6-6

CDR3 protein: CASSHDQGFTGNEQFF
CDR3 DNA: TGCGCCAGCAGCCATGACCAGGGGTTCACGGGCAATGAGCAGTTCTTC
D gene: NA
J gene: TRBJ2-1
clone size: NA
CDR3 length: 16
V gene: TRBV4-1

CDR3 protein: CASSLAGRLTGELFF
CDR3 DNA: TGTGCCAGCAGCTTGGCCGGAAGACTCACCGGGGAGCTGTTTTTT
D gene: NA
J gene: TRBJ2-2
clone size: NA
CDR3 length: 15
V gene: TRBV5-8

CDR3 protein: CASSSRLPEKLFF
CDR3 DNA: TGTGCCAGCAGCAGCCGACTCCCTGAAAAACTGTTTTTT
D gene: NA
J gene: TRBJ1-4
clone size: NA
CDR3 length: 13
V gene: TRBV7-2

CDR3 protein: CASSEGQASYNSPLHF
CDR3 DNA: TGTGCCAGCAGTGAAGGACAGGCCAGCTATAATTCACCCCTCCACTTT
D gene: NA
J gene: TRBJ1-6
clone size: NA
CDR3 length: 16
V gene: TRBV6-1

CDR3 protein: CASSYSGRGDPLHF
CDR3 DNA: TGTGCCAGCAGTTACTCTGGGCGCGGGGACCCCCTCCACTTT
D gene: NA
J gene: TRBJ1-6
clone size: NA
CDR3 length: 14
V gene: TRBV6-2/TRBV6-3

CDR3 protein: CASSEYRQGGGYTF
CDR3 DNA: TGTGCCAGCAGTGAATATAGACAGGGAGGTGGCTACACCTTC
D gene: TRBD1
J gene: TRBJ1-2
clone size: NA
CDR3 length: 14
V gene: TRBV6-1

CDR3 protein: CASTLMTGELFF
CDR3 DNA: TGTGCCAGCACCCTTATGACCGGGGAGCTGTTTTTT
D gene: NA
J gene: TRBJ2-2
clone size: NA
CDR3 length: 12
V gene: TRBV7-9

CDR3 protein: CASTRDPSGTGELFF
CDR3 DNA: TGTGCCAGTACCAGAGACCCTAGCGGGACCGGGGAGCTGTTTTTT
D gene: TRBD2
J gene: TRBJ2-2
clone size: NA
CDR3 length: 15
V gene: TRBV19

CDR3 protein: CASAYRGRANIQYF
CDR3 DNA: TGTGCCAGCGCATACAGGGGGCGCGCAAACATTCAGTACTTC
D gene: TRBD1
J gene: TRBJ2-4
clone size: NA
CDR3 length: 14
V gene: TRBV7-2

CDR3 protein: CASSPGERDQPQHF
CDR3 DNA: TGCGCCAGCAGCCCGGGGGAGAGGGATCAGCCCCAGCATTTT
D gene: NA
J gene: TRBJ1-5
clone size: NA
CDR3 length: 14
V gene: TRBV5-1

CDR3 protein: CASSEGTGHTDTQYF
CDR3 DNA: TGTGCCAGCAGTGAAGGGACAGGGCACACAGATACGCAGTATTTT
D gene: TRBD1
J gene: TRBJ2-3
clone size: many
CDR3 length: 15
V gene: TRBV6-1

CDR3 protein: CATSDGTPNQPQHF
CDR3 DNA: TGTGCCACCAGTGATGGGACTCCCAATCAGCCCCAGCATTTT
D gene: NA
J gene: TRBJ1-5
clone size: once
CDR3 length: 14
V gene: TRBV24-1

CDR3 protein: CATGATGTGWVTEAFF
CDR3 DNA: TGTGCCACAGGGGCGACCGGGACAGGGTGGGTCACTGAAGCTTTCTTT
D gene: TRBD1
J gene: TRBJ1-1
clone size: NA
CDR3 length: 16
V gene: TRBV3-1/TRBV3-2

CDR3 protein: CASRLDSVWDTEAFF
CDR3 DNA: TGTGCCAGCAGACTGGACAGCGTGTGGGACACTGAAGCTTTCTTT
D gene: NA
J gene: TRBJ1-1
clone size: NA
CDR3 length: 15
V gene: TRBV11-1

CDR3 protein: CASHTDRANYGYTF
CDR3 DNA: TGTGCCAGCCATACCGACAGGGCAAACTATGGCTACACCTTC
D gene: TRBD1
J gene: TRBJ1-2
clone size: NA
CDR3 length: 14
V gene: TRBV2

CDR3 protein: CASNGQGEDTQYF
CDR3 DNA: TGTGCCAGCAATGGGCAGGGGGAAGATACGCAGTATTTT
D gene: TRBD1
J gene: TRBJ2-3
clone size: NA
CDR3 length: 13
V gene: TRBV5-5

CDR3 protein: CASRQVSEAFF
CDR3 DNA: TGCGCCAGCAGACAGGTCTCTGAAGCTTTCTTT
D gene: NA
J gene: TRBJ1-1
clone size: NA
CDR3 length: 11
V gene: TRBV23-1

CDR3 protein: CSGDETGNYGYTF
CDR3 DNA: TGCAGCGGTGATGAGACAGGGAACTATGGCTACACCTTC
D gene: TRBD1
J gene: TRBJ1-2
clone size: NA
CDR3 length: 13
V gene: TRBV29-1

CDR3 protein: CVRRTSRVSSGTGGLSGANVLTF
CDR3 DNA: TGTGTCAGAAGGACCTCTCGCGTCTCGAGTGGGACAGGGGGGCTCTCTGGGGCCAACGTCCTGACTTTC
D gene: NA
J gene: TRBJ2-6
clone size: NA
CDR3 length: 23
V gene: TRBV7-5

CDR3 protein: CSASRDLAGAREQFF
CDR3 DNA: TGCAGTGCTAGTCGGGATCTAGCGGGGGCCCGGGAGCAGTTCTTC
D gene: TRBD2
J gene: TRBJ2-1
clone size: few
CDR3 length: 15
V gene: TRBV20-1

CDR3 protein: CASQELWTEVPTGGDTDTQYF
CDR3 DNA: TGTGCCAGCCAAGAACTGTGGACGGAGGTCCCGACGGGAGGTGACACAGATACGCAGTATTTT
D gene: TRBD2
J gene: TRBJ2-3
clone size: NA
CDR3 length: 21
V gene: TRBV7-6

CDR3 protein: CASSQHSYEQYF
CDR3 DNA: TGCGCCAGCAGCCAACACTCCTACGAGCAGTACTTC
D gene: NA
J gene: TRBJ2-7
clone size: NA
CDR3 length: 12
V gene: TRBV4-1

CDR3 protein: CASSLAGTMNTQYF
CDR3 DNA: TGTGCCAGCAGCTTAGCCGGGACTATGAATACGCAGTATTTT
D gene: TRBD2
J gene: TRBJ2-3
clone size: NA
CDR3 length: 14
V gene: TRBV11-1

CDR3 protein: CASSFGTGSYGYTF
CDR3 DNA: TGTGCCAGCAGTTTCGGGACAGGGAGCTATGGCTACACCTTC
D gene: TRBD1
J gene: TRBJ1-2
clone size: NA
CDR3 length: 14
V gene: TRBV27

CDR3 protein: CASSVVQGNTEAFF
CDR3 DNA: TGTGCCAGCAGCGTAGTTCAGGGAAACACTGAAGCTTTCTTT
D gene: NA
J gene: TRBJ1-1
clone size: once
CDR3 length: 14
V gene: TRBV9

CDR3 protein: CASRLLGAYEQYF
CDR3 DNA: TGTGCCAGCAGGCTTCTAGGGGCCTACGAGCAGTACTTC
D gene: NA
J gene: TRBJ2-7
clone size: NA
CDR3 length: 13
V gene: TRBV27

CDR3 protein: CASSPRTSGEPRGTQYF
CDR3 DNA: TGTGCCAGCAGCCCCAGGACTAGCGGGGAGCCCCGTGGTACGCAGTATTTT
D gene: TRBD2
J gene: TRBJ2-3
clone size: once
CDR3 length: 17
V gene: TRBV9

CDR3 protein: CASSLDGQTSTDTQYF
CDR3 DNA: TGTGCCAGCAGCTTGGACGGACAAACTAGCACAGATACGCAGTATTTT
D gene: NA
J gene: TRBJ2-3
clone size: NA
CDR3 length: 16
V gene: TRBV5-4

CDR3 protein: CASVLGGEQFF
CDR3 DNA: TGTGCCAGCGTTCTGGGAGGGGAGCAGTTCTTC
D gene: TRBD2
J gene: TRBJ2-1
clone size: NA
CDR3 length: 11
V gene: TRBV2

CDR3 protein: CASTKLGGTSGVQETQYF
CDR3 DNA: TGTGCCAGCACTAAATTAGGGGGGACTAGCGGGGTTCAAGAGACCCAGTACTTC
D gene: TRBD2
J gene: TRBJ2-5
clone size: NA
CDR3 length: 18
V gene: TRBV27

CDR3 protein: CASSAVAGGPSSSYNEQFF
CDR3 DNA: TGCGCCAGCAGCGCAGTAGCGGGGGGGCCCTCCAGCTCCTACAATGAGCAGTTCTTC
D gene: TRBD2
J gene: TRBJ2-1
clone size: NA
CDR3 length: 19
V gene: TRBV5-1

CDR3 protein: CATSRDKDRGGSYEQYF
CDR3 DNA: TGTGCCACCAGCAGAGATAAAGACAGGGGAGGTTCCTACGAGCAGTACTTC
D gene: TRBD1
J gene: TRBJ2-7
clone size: NA
CDR3 length: 17
V gene: TRBV15

CDR3 protein: CASSQTGLAGAGYEQYF
CDR3 DNA: TGTGCCAGCAGTCAAACTGGCCTAGCGGGGGCGGGGTACGAGCAGTACTTC
D gene: TRBD2
J gene: TRBJ2-7
clone size: NA
CDR3 length: 17
V gene: TRBV25-1

CDR3 protein: CASITGGSYEQYF
CDR3 DNA: TGTGCCAGCATAACAGGGGGGTCTTACGAGCAGTACTTC
D gene: TRBD1
J gene: TRBJ2-7
clone size: NA
CDR3 length: 13
V gene: TRBV28

CDR3 protein: CASSPLEERTEAFF
CDR3 DNA: TGTGCCAGCTCACCTTTGGAGGAGAGGACTGAAGCTTTCTTT
D gene: NA
J gene: TRBJ1-1
clone size: once
CDR3 length: 14
V gene: TRBV18

CDR3 protein: CASSQSGTLHSGNTIYF
CDR3 DNA: TGTGCCAGCAGCCAGAGCGGGACACTCCACTCTGGAAACACCATATATTTT
D gene: NA
J gene: TRBJ1-3
clone size: NA
CDR3 length: 17
V gene: TRBV7-2

CDR3 protein: CASSPGQGSGNTIYF
CDR3 DNA: TGCGCCAGCAGCCCGGGACAGGGGTCGGGAAACACCATATATTTT
D gene: TRBD1
J gene: TRBJ1-3
clone size: NA
CDR3 length: 15
V gene: TRBV5-1

CDR3 protein: CASSLSIEQFF
CDR3 DNA: TGTGCCAGCAGCTTATCCATTGAGCAGTTCTTC
D gene: NA
J gene: TRBJ2-1
clone size: NA
CDR3 length: 11
V gene: TRBV7-9

CDR3 protein: CATSEVQGGGLIAKNIQYF
CDR3 DNA: TGTGCCACCAGTGAGGTTCAGGGTGGCGGACTAATAGCCAAAAACATTCAGTACTTC
D gene: NA
J gene: TRBJ2-4
clone size: NA
CDR3 length: 19
V gene: TRBV19

CDR3 protein: CASSEGNNSPLHF
CDR3 DNA: TGTGCCAGTAGTGAGGGAAATAATTCACCCCTCCACTTT
D gene: NA
J gene: TRBJ1-6
clone size: NA
CDR3 length: 13
V gene: TRBV19

CDR3 protein: CASSSWDRVNQPQHF
CDR3 DNA: TGTGCCAGCAGCTCTTGGGACAGGGTGAATCAGCCCCAGCATTTT
D gene: TRBD1
J gene: TRBJ1-5
clone size: NA
CDR3 length: 15
V gene: TRBV28

CDR3 protein: CASSQEGRYEQYF
CDR3 DNA: TGCGCCAGCAGCCAAGAGGGGCGCTACGAGCAGTACTTC
D gene: NA
J gene: TRBJ2-7
clone size: NA
CDR3 length: 13
V gene: TRBV4-1

CDR3 protein: CATSSYVGAGGNEQFF
CDR3 DNA: TGTGCCACCAGCAGCTACGTCGGGGCGGGGGGCAATGAGCAGTTCTTC
D gene: TRBD2
J gene: TRBJ2-1
clone size: NA
CDR3 length: 16
V gene: TRBV15

CDR3 protein: CAWSGGSAYEQYF
CDR3 DNA: TGTGCCTGGAGTGGCGGGTCCGCCTACGAGCAGTACTTC
D gene: NA
J gene: TRBJ2-7
clone size: NA
CDR3 length: 13
V gene: TRBV30

CDR3 protein: CASSSQATGGDTQYF
CDR3 DNA: TGTGCCAGCAGCTCTCAGGCGACAGGGGGAGATACGCAGTATTTT
D gene: TRBD1
J gene: TRBJ2-3
clone size: NA
CDR3 length: 15
V gene: TRBV7-2

CDR3 protein: CASSPIIDANYGYTF
CDR3 DNA: TGTGCCAGCTCACCGATTATAGATGCTAACTATGGCTACACCTTC
D gene: NA
J gene: TRBJ1-2
clone size: NA
CDR3 length: 15
V gene: TRBV18

CDR3 protein: CASSQDVIQETQYF
CDR3 DNA: TGTGCCAGCAGCCAAGACGTTATCCAAGAGACCCAGTACTTC
D gene: NA
J gene: TRBJ2-5
clone size: once
CDR3 length: 14
V gene: TRBV3-1/TRBV3-2

CDR3 protein: CAISESRQQNTEAFF
CDR3 DNA: TGTGCCATCAGTGAGTCGAGACAACAGAACACTGAAGCTTTCTTT
D gene: NA
J gene: TRBJ1-1
clone size: NA
CDR3 length: 15
V gene: TRBV10-3

CDR3 protein: CASSYIDQPQHF
CDR3 DNA: TGTGCCAGCAGTTACATAGATCAGCCCCAGCATTTT
D gene: NA
J gene: TRBJ1-5
clone size: NA
CDR3 length: 12
V gene: TRBV6-2/TRBV6-3

CDR3 protein: CASSLGDRHPWGNTEAFF
CDR3 DNA: TGTGCCAGCAGCTTAGGGGACAGGCACCCGTGGGGGAACACTGAAGCTTTCTTT
D gene: TRBD1
J gene: TRBJ1-1
clone size: NA
CDR3 length: 18
V gene: TRBV7-9

CDR3 protein: CASSSGIFSYEQYF
CDR3 DNA: TGTGCCAGCAGCTCCGGGATCTTTTCCTACGAGCAGTACTTC
D gene: NA
J gene: TRBJ2-7
clone size: NA
CDR3 length: 14
V gene: TRBV7-9

CDR3 protein: CASSYNIRQGEIYEQYF
CDR3 DNA: TGTGCCAGCAGTTACAATATCCGACAGGGGGAAATCTACGAGCAGTACTTC
D gene: TRBD1
J gene: TRBJ2-7
clone size: NA
CDR3 length: 17
V gene: TRBV6-2/TRBV6-3